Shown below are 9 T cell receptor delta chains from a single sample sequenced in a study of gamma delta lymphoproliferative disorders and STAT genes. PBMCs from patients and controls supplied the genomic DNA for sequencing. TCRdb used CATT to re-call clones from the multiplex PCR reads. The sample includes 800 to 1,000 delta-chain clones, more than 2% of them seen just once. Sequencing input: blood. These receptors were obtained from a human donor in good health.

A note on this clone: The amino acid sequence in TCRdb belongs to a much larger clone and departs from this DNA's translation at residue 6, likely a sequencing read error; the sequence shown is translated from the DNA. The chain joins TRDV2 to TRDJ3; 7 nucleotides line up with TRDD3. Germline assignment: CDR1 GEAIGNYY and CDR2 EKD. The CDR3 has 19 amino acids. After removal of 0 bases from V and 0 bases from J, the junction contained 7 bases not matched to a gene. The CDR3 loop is CACDTVLGVGSWDTRQMFF. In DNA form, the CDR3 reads TGTGCCTGTGACACCGTGCTGGGGGTAGGCTCCTGGGACACCCGACAGATGTTTTTC.

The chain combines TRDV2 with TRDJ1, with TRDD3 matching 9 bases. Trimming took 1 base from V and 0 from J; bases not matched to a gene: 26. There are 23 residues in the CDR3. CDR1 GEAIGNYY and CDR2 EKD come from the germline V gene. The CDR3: CACDTRGAITGGARPPNTDKLIF. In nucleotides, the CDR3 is TGTGCCTGTGACACACGTGGGGCAATTACTGGGGGAGCCAGGCCCCCAAACACCGATAAACTCATCTTT.

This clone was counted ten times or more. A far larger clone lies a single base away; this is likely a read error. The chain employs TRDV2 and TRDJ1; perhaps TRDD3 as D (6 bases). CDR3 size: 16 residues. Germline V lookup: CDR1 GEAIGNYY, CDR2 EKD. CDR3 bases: TGTGCCCGTGACACCGTCGGTGGGGGGGCCAGCGATAAACTCATCTTT. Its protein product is CARDTVGGGASDKLIF.

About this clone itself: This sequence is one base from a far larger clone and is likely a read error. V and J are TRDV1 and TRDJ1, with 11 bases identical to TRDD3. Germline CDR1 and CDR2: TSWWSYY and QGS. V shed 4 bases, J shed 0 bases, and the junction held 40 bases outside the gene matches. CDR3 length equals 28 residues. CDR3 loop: CALGGLEGPNSWPTITWGIRPNTDKLIF. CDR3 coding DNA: TGTGCTCTTGGGGGACTAGAGGGACCCAATTCATGGCCTACAATAACTTGGGGGATACGCCCTAACACCGATAAACTCATCTTT.

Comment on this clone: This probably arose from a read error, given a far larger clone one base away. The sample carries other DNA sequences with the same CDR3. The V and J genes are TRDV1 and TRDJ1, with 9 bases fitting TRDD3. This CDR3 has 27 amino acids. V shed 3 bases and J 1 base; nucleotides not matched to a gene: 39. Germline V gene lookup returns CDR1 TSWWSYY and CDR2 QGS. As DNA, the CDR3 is TGTGCTCTTGGGGATCCGGGACTTCCTCCCAGAATCCTAATTACTGGGGGACTCAAAGGGGGCACCGATAAACTCATCTTT. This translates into CALGDPGLPPRILITGGLKGGTDKLIF.

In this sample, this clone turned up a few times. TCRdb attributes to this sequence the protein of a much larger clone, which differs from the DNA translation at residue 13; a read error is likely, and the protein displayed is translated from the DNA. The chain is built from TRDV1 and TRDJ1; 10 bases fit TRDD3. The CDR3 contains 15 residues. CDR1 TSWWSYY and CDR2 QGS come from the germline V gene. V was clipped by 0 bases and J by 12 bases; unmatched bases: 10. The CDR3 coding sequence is TGTGCTCTTGGGGAACTTCGGGGGATACGTACAAAATTCATCTTT. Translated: CALGELRGIRTKFIF.

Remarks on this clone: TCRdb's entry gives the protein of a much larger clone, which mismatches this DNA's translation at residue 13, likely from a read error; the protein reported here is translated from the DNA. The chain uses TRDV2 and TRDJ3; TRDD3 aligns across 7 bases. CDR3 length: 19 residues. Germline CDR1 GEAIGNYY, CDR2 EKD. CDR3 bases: TGTGCCTGTGACACCGCGCTGGGGGTAGGCTCCTGGGGCACCCGACAGATGTTTTTC. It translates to CACDTALGVGSWGTRQMFF.

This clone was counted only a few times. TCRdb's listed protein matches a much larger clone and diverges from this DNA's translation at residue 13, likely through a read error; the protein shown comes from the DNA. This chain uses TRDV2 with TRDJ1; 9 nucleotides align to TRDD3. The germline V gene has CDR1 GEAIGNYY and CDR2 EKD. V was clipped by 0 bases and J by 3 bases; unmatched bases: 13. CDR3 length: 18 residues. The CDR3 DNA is TGTGCCTGTGACACCGTAACTGGGGGACGGATGTACGCCGATAAACTCATCTTT. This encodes CACDTVTGGRMYADKLIF.

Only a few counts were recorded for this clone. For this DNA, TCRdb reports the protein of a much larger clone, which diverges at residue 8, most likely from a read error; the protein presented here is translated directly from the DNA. CDR3 sequence: CACDTNTEGYAGYTDKLIF. The CDR3 DNA reads TGTGCCTGTGACACCAATACTGAGGGATACGCCGGGTACACCGATAAACTCATCTTT. The chain combines TRDV2 with TRDJ1; 8 nucleotides align to TRDD3. J gave up 0 bases and V 0 bases, and 14 bases lay outside the gene matches. CDR1 is GEAIGNYY, CDR2 EKD, per germline. The CDR3 has 19 residues.